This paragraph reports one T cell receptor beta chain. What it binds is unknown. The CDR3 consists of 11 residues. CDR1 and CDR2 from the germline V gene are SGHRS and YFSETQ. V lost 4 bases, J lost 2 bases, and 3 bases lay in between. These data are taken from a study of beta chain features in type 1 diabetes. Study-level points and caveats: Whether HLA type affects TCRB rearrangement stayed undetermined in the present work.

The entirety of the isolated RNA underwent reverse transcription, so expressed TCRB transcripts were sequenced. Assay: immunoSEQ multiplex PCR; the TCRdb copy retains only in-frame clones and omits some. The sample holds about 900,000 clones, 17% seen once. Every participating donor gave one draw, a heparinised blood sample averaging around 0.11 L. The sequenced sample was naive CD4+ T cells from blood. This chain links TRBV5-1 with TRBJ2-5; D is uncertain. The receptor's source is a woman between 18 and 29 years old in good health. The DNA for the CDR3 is TGCGCCAGCAGCGGACAAGAGACCCAGTACTTC. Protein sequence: CASSGQETQYF. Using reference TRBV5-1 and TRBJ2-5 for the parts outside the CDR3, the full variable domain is KAGVTQTPRYLIKTRGQQVTLSCSPISGHRSVSWYQQTPGQGLQFLFEYFSETQRNKGNFPGRFSGRQFSNSRSEMNVSTLELGDSALYLCASSGQETQYFGPGTRLLVL.